This TCR beta chain is from a study of beta chain features in type 1 diabetes. As every portion of the isolated RNA was reverse transcribed, the sequencing read expressed TCRB transcripts. This table comes from immunoSEQ multiplex PCR, and its TCRdb copy is limited to in-frame clones, with some not included. Found here are about 340,000 clones, around 9.7% of them singletons; the top ten hold approximately 1%. Study-wide results and caveats: Any HLA-type effect on TCRB rearrangement remained unresolved here. Moderate yet significant TCRB CDR3 shortening was seen in Type 1 diabetes patients in all four CD4+ subsets. In type 1 diabetes patients, VDJ junctions had fewer insertions; deletions at these junctions were more frequent.

Regarding this clone: Antigen unknown.

The CDR3 is made up of 13 amino acids. Germline V CDR1 and CDR2: LGHNA, YSLEER. V was shortened by 1 base and J by 2 bases, with 5 bases between the two germline ends. The sequenced material came from central memory CD4+ T cells from blood. The receptor's source is a man younger than 45 with type 1 diabetes. This chain uses TRBV4-3 with TRBJ2-5, with unresolved D. The CDR3, as DNA: TGCGCCAGCAGCCAAGTTGATCAAGAGACCCAGTACTTC. Its translation: CASSQVDQETQYF.